The rows below give T cell receptor beta chains drawn from one sample of a study of shared clonotypes between healthy human individuals. Data came from immunoSEQ multiplex PCR; TCRdb stores just in-frame clones and leaves some out. The profile shows approximately 460,000 clones, over 60% of them singletons. The sequenced material came from PBMCs. These receptors all come from a woman in her thirties or forties in good health. Some clones in this sample may be carry-over from other donors' samples. The CDR3 runs from the conserved cysteine through the conserved F or W. Each record gives: CDR3 protein, CDR3 DNA, clone size, J gene, D gene, V gene. A D gene is named only where the DNA matches it firmly. Clone sizes are given selectively: once, few, many, or a class where the clone is expanded.

cdr3_aa: CASSKKDTEAFF; cdr3_nt: TGTGCCAGCAGCAAAAAGGACACTGAAGCTTTCTTT; clone_size: medium-sized; j_call: TRBJ1-1; d_call: .; v_call: TRBV28
cdr3_aa: CAWSPGQGAVDTQYF; cdr3_nt: TGTGCCTGGAGCCCTGGACAGGGGGCTGTAGATACGCAGTATTTT; clone_size: .; j_call: TRBJ2-3; d_call: TRBD1; v_call: TRBV30
cdr3_aa: CASSSRLAATYEQYF; cdr3_nt: TGTGCCAGCAGCTCACGACTAGCGGCTACCTACGAGCAGTACTTC; clone_size: many; j_call: TRBJ2-7; d_call: TRBD2; v_call: TRBV7-8
cdr3_aa: CATSRDRYMTYEQYF; cdr3_nt: TGTGCCACCAGCAGAGATAGGTACATGACGTACGAGCAGTACTTC; clone_size: .; j_call: TRBJ2-7; d_call: .; v_call: TRBV15
cdr3_aa: CASSFGAGGEDTQYF; cdr3_nt: TGTGCCAGCAGCTTCGGCGCAGGCGGTGAAGATACGCAGTATTTT; clone_size: .; j_call: TRBJ2-3; d_call: .; v_call: TRBV7-6
cdr3_aa: CASSSDGGLNTGELFF; cdr3_nt: TGCGCCAGCAGCTCCGACGGGGGCCTGAATACCGGGGAGCTGTTTTTT; clone_size: .; j_call: TRBJ2-2; d_call: .; v_call: TRBV5-1
cdr3_aa: CASSGDRASYEQYF; cdr3_nt: TGTGCCAGCAGTGGGGACAGGGCGTCCTACGAGCAGTACTTC; clone_size: .; j_call: TRBJ2-7; d_call: TRBD1; v_call: TRBV6-1
cdr3_aa: CASSPGRYEQYF; cdr3_nt: TGTGCCAGCTCACCAGGGAGGTACGAGCAGTACTTC; clone_size: few; j_call: TRBJ2-7; d_call: .; v_call: TRBV18
cdr3_aa: CASSSVGRGNEQYF; cdr3_nt: TGTGCCAGCAGCTCGGTGGGGCGGGGCAACGAGCAGTACTTC; clone_size: .; j_call: TRBJ2-7; d_call: .; v_call: TRBV5-4
cdr3_aa: CASSLPKGTGPYYGYTF; cdr3_nt: TGTGCCAGCAGCTTACCGAAAGGGACAGGGCCCTACTATGGCTACACCTTC; clone_size: .; j_call: TRBJ1-2; d_call: TRBD1; v_call: TRBV4-2
cdr3_aa: CASSVDRYGGGYTF; cdr3_nt: TGTGCCAGCAGCGTCGACAGGTATGGGGGTGGCTACACCTTC; clone_size: .; j_call: TRBJ1-2; d_call: .; v_call: TRBV5-4
cdr3_aa: CASSPMRSPRNTEAFF; cdr3_nt: TGTGCCAGCTCACCCATGAGGTCCCCCAGGAACACTGAAGCTTTCTTT; clone_size: .; j_call: TRBJ1-1; d_call: .; v_call: TRBV18
cdr3_aa: CASSTPQGGTDTQYF; cdr3_nt: TGTGCCAGCAGTACCCCACAGGGCGGGACAGATACGCAGTATTTT; clone_size: .; j_call: TRBJ2-3; d_call: .; v_call: TRBV6-5
cdr3_aa: CASSFRGYSNQPQHF; cdr3_nt: TGTGCCAGCAGCTTTCGAGGGTATAGCAATCAGCCCCAGCATTTT; clone_size: .; j_call: TRBJ1-5; d_call: .; v_call: TRBV5-8
cdr3_aa: CASSQSRDRGGTYNEQFF; cdr3_nt: TGCGCCAGCAGCCAAAGCCGGGACAGGGGGGGCACCTACAATGAGCAGTTCTTC; clone_size: once; j_call: TRBJ2-1; d_call: TRBD1; v_call: TRBV4-1
cdr3_aa: CASSLDRGHEQYF; cdr3_nt: TGTGCCAGCAGCTTGGACCGGGGTCACGAGCAGTACTTC; clone_size: .; j_call: TRBJ2-7; d_call: .; v_call: TRBV5-4
cdr3_aa: CASSLFGRGASTGELFF; cdr3_nt: TGTGCCAGCAGTTTATTCGGGCGGGGGGCTAGCACCGGGGAGCTGTTTTTT; clone_size: .; j_call: TRBJ2-2; d_call: TRBD2; v_call: TRBV27
cdr3_aa: CAWSVGFDYTF; cdr3_nt: TGTGCCTGGAGTGTCGGTTTCGACTACACCTTC; clone_size: few; j_call: TRBJ1-2; d_call: .; v_call: TRBV30
cdr3_aa: CAAGGGTSGSRANTGELFF; cdr3_nt: TGTGCCGCAGGAGGAGGGACTAGCGGGAGTAGGGCGAACACCGGGGAGCTGTTTTTT; clone_size: .; j_call: TRBJ2-2; d_call: TRBD2; v_call: TRBV28
cdr3_aa: CASSVGAASLGNTIYF; cdr3_nt: TGTGCCAGCAGCGTAGGGGCAGCCTCCCTTGGAAACACCATATATTTT; clone_size: .; j_call: TRBJ1-3; d_call: .; v_call: TRBV9
cdr3_aa: CASSSPRTGSGYGYTF; cdr3_nt: TGTGCCAGCAGTTCCCCGCGAACAGGGTCGGGGTATGGCTACACCTTC; clone_size: once; j_call: TRBJ1-2; d_call: .; v_call: TRBV6-5
cdr3_aa: CASSLATLWGRDGNQPQHF; cdr3_nt: TGTGCCAGCAGTTTAGCTACCCTTTGGGGGAGGGATGGCAATCAGCCCCAGCATTTT; clone_size: .; j_call: TRBJ1-5; d_call: .; v_call: TRBV28
cdr3_aa: CASRGSFEGYGYTF; cdr3_nt: TGTGCCAGCAGAGGTTCATTCGAAGGGTATGGCTACACCTTC; clone_size: .; j_call: TRBJ1-2; d_call: .; v_call: TRBV2
cdr3_aa: CASSVATDGYGYTF; cdr3_nt: TGTGCCAGCAGCGTAGCGACAGATGGCTATGGCTACACCTTC; clone_size: .; j_call: TRBJ1-2; d_call: .; v_call: TRBV9
cdr3_aa: CASSRDRASGYTF; cdr3_nt: TGTGCCAGCAGCAGGGACAGGGCGAGTGGCTACACCTTC; clone_size: .; j_call: TRBJ1-2; d_call: TRBD1; v_call: TRBV27
cdr3_aa: CASSLNSGRAYEQYF; cdr3_nt: TGCGCCAGCAGCTTGAATAGCGGGAGGGCATACGAGCAGTACTTC; clone_size: .; j_call: TRBJ2-7; d_call: TRBD2; v_call: TRBV5-1
cdr3_aa: CASSSSSGGSYEQYF; cdr3_nt: TGTGCCAGCAGCTCTTCTAGCGGGGGCTCCTACGAGCAGTACTTC; clone_size: .; j_call: TRBJ2-7; d_call: TRBD2; v_call: TRBV13
cdr3_aa: CASSLTSGFFNPILGEQYF; cdr3_nt: TGTGCCAGCAGTTTAACTAGCGGGTTTTTTAACCCCATCCTGGGCGAGCAGTACTTC; clone_size: .; j_call: TRBJ2-7; d_call: TRBD2; v_call: TRBV27
cdr3_aa: CASSPSGGRAQPQHF; cdr3_nt: TGTGCCAGCTCACCAAGCGGGGGACGAGCTCAGCCCCAGCATTTT; clone_size: .; j_call: TRBJ1-5; d_call: .; v_call: TRBV18
cdr3_aa: CASSLEWGKGDTEAFF; cdr3_nt: TGCGCCAGCAGCTTGGAGTGGGGGAAGGGTGACACTGAAGCTTTCTTT; clone_size: .; j_call: TRBJ1-1; d_call: .; v_call: TRBV5-1
cdr3_aa: CASSTSGRGYEQYF; cdr3_nt: TGTGCCAGTAGTACTAGCGGGAGGGGATACGAGCAGTACTTC; clone_size: .; j_call: TRBJ2-7; d_call: TRBD2; v_call: TRBV19
cdr3_aa: CAIGAARDEQFF; cdr3_nt: TGTGCCATCGGAGCGGCTCGGGATGAGCAGTTCTTC; clone_size: .; j_call: TRBJ2-1; d_call: .; v_call: TRBV10-3
cdr3_aa: CASRALGQETNTEAFF; cdr3_nt: TGTGCCAGTCGAGCCCTGGGACAGGAGACGAACACTGAAGCTTTCTTT; clone_size: .; j_call: TRBJ1-1; d_call: TRBD1; v_call: TRBV28
cdr3_aa: CASSERDRSSYEQYF; cdr3_nt: TGTGCCAGCAGTGAAAGGGACCGAAGCTCCTACGAGCAGTACTTC; clone_size: once; j_call: TRBJ2-7; d_call: .; v_call: TRBV2
cdr3_aa: CASSLALGGSGNEQFF; cdr3_nt: TGCGCCAGCAGCTTGGCTTTGGGCGGGAGTGGGAATGAGCAGTTCTTC; clone_size: .; j_call: TRBJ2-1; d_call: TRBD2; v_call: TRBV5-1
cdr3_aa: CASSRTPGEQYF; cdr3_nt: TGTGCCAGCAGCCGGACACCCGGGGAGCAGTACTTC; clone_size: .; j_call: TRBJ2-7; d_call: .; v_call: TRBV7-2
cdr3_aa: CASSLNPSTTWGQFF; cdr3_nt: TGTGCCAGCAGCTTAAACCCTTCTACCACATGGGGGCAGTTCTTC; clone_size: .; j_call: TRBJ2-1; d_call: .; v_call: TRBV7-3
cdr3_aa: CASSLGFRGPLVNEQFF; cdr3_nt: TGTGCCAGCAGCTTGGGTTTCAGGGGCCCTCTGGTTAATGAGCAGTTCTTC; clone_size: .; j_call: TRBJ2-1; d_call: .; v_call: TRBV5-6
cdr3_aa: CASSLVGLTGGLGTF; cdr3_nt: TGTGCCAGCAGCTTAGTAGGGTTGACAGGGGGTCTTGGCACCTTC; clone_size: .; j_call: TRBJ1-2; d_call: TRBD1; v_call: TRBV7-8
cdr3_aa: CASSPRVFGTEAFF; cdr3_nt: TGTGCCAGCAGCCCCAGGGTATTTGGCACTGAAGCTTTCTTT; clone_size: .; j_call: TRBJ1-1; d_call: .; v_call: TRBV14
cdr3_aa: CASTQTGSSGNTIYF; cdr3_nt: TGTGCCAGCACCCAGACAGGTAGCTCTGGAAACACCATATATTTT; clone_size: .; j_call: TRBJ1-3; d_call: .; v_call: TRBV25-1
cdr3_aa: CASSPPGLATTDTQYF; cdr3_nt: TGTGCCAGCTCACCACCGGGACTAGCGACCACAGATACGCAGTATTTT; clone_size: few; j_call: TRBJ2-3; d_call: TRBD2; v_call: TRBV18
cdr3_aa: CASSDDRDNEQFF; cdr3_nt: TGTGCCAGCAGTGACGACAGGGACAATGAGCAGTTCTTC; clone_size: .; j_call: TRBJ2-1; d_call: TRBD1; v_call: TRBV6-1
cdr3_aa: CASSDQLANYGYTF; cdr3_nt: TGTGCCAGTAGTGATCAGTTAGCTAACTATGGCTACACCTTC; clone_size: many; j_call: TRBJ1-2; d_call: .; v_call: TRBV19
cdr3_aa: CASSPAGTAEGLNTEAFF; cdr3_nt: TGTGCCAGCAGCCCCGCCGGGACAGCCGAAGGCCTGAACACTGAAGCTTTCTTT; clone_size: .; j_call: TRBJ1-1; d_call: TRBD1; v_call: TRBV7-3
cdr3_aa: CASSLTGQPNYNEQFF; cdr3_nt: TGTGCCAGCAGCTTAACGGGGCAACCCAACTACAATGAGCAGTTCTTC; clone_size: .; j_call: TRBJ2-1; d_call: .; v_call: TRBV9
cdr3_aa: CASSLYSKTSGRPRYF; cdr3_nt: TGTGCCAGCAGTTTATACTCAAAGACCTCCGGGCGTCCCAGGTACTTC; clone_size: .; j_call: TRBJ2-4; d_call: .; v_call: TRBV27
cdr3_aa: CASSLYNLGQLRGNEQFF; cdr3_nt: TGTGCCAGCAGCTTATATAATCTGGGCCAACTGCGAGGCAATGAGCAGTTCTTC; clone_size: .; j_call: TRBJ2-1; d_call: .; v_call: TRBV5-6
cdr3_aa: CASSSGTAFSYEQYF; cdr3_nt: TGTGCCAGCAGTTCGGGGACAGCTTTTTCCTACGAGCAGTACTTC; clone_size: .; j_call: TRBJ2-7; d_call: TRBD1; v_call: TRBV27
cdr3_aa: CASSLEATGAYEQYF; cdr3_nt: TGTGCCAGCAGCTTAGAGGCCACGGGGGCTTACGAGCAGTACTTC; clone_size: once; j_call: TRBJ2-7; d_call: .; v_call: TRBV11-2
cdr3_aa: CASSPSSTDTQYF; cdr3_nt: TGTGCCAGTAGTCCGTCTAGCACAGATACGCAGTATTTT; clone_size: .; j_call: TRBJ2-3; d_call: .; v_call: TRBV19
cdr3_aa: CASSIGLAPDYEQYF; cdr3_nt: TGTGCCAGTAGCATCGGACTAGCCCCGGACTACGAGCAGTACTTC; clone_size: once; j_call: TRBJ2-7; d_call: TRBD2; v_call: TRBV19
cdr3_aa: CASSFSGGASTDTQYF; cdr3_nt: TGTGCCAGCAGCTTTTCCGGCGGAGCTAGCACAGATACGCAGTATTTT; clone_size: .; j_call: TRBJ2-3; d_call: .; v_call: TRBV11-2
cdr3_aa: CASSLALNRGHIDGTEAFF; cdr3_nt: TGTGCCAGCAGCTTAGCGCTAAACAGGGGGCATATTGACGGCACTGAAGCTTTCTTT; clone_size: .; j_call: TRBJ1-1; d_call: TRBD1; v_call: TRBV7-9
cdr3_aa: CASSVTGADTQYF; cdr3_nt: TGTGCCAGCAGCGTAACAGGGGCAGATACGCAGTATTTT; clone_size: .; j_call: TRBJ2-3; d_call: TRBD1; v_call: TRBV9
cdr3_aa: CASSEEGNEKLFF; cdr3_nt: TGTGCCAGCAGTGAGGAGGGTAATGAAAAACTGTTTTTT; clone_size: .; j_call: TRBJ1-4; d_call: .; v_call: TRBV28
cdr3_aa: CASSLWGGETQYF; cdr3_nt: TGTGCCAGCAGCCTTTGGGGTGGAGAGACCCAGTACTTC; clone_size: .; j_call: TRBJ2-5; d_call: .; v_call: TRBV7-9
cdr3_aa: CASSLGGSREQFF; cdr3_nt: TGTGCCAGCAGCTTAGGAGGGAGTCGTGAGCAGTTCTTC; clone_size: .; j_call: TRBJ2-1; d_call: .; v_call: TRBV7-2
cdr3_aa: CSVQIPGQGHEQYF; cdr3_nt: TGCAGCGTCCAAATACCGGGACAGGGCCACGAGCAGTACTTC; clone_size: .; j_call: TRBJ2-7; d_call: TRBD1; v_call: TRBV29-1